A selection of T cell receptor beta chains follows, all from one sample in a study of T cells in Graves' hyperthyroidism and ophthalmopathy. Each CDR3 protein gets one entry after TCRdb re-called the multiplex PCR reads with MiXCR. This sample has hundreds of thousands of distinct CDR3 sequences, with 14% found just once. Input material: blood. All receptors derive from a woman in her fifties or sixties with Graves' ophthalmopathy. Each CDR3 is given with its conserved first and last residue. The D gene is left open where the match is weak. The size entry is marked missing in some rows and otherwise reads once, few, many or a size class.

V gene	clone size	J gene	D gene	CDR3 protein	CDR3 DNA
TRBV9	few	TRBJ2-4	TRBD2	CASSPTSVDKNIQYF	TGTGCCAGCAGCCCCACTAGCGTTGACAAAAACATTCAGTACTTC
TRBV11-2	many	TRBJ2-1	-	CASSAWRALTNEQFF	TGTGCCAGCAGCGCCTGGAGGGCCCTCACCAATGAGCAGTTCTTC
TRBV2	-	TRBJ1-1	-	CVSSEGSYTEAFF	TGTGTCAGCAGTGAAGGGAGTTACACTGAAGCTTTCTTT
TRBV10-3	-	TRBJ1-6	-	CAISGSGPNSPLHF	TGTGCCATCAGTGGATCGGGACCAAATTCACCCCTCCACTTT
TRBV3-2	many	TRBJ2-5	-	CASSQVAREYF	TGTGCCAGCAGCCAAGTTGCGCGGGAGTACTTC
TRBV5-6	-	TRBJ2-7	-	CASSLRGALSYEQYF	TGTGCCAGCAGCTTGCGGGGGGCCCTCTCCTACGAGCAGTACTTC
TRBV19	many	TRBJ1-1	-	CASSLGGPPKNTEAFF	TGTGCCAGTAGTCTGGGCGGGCCCCCAAAGAACACTGAAGCTTTCTTT
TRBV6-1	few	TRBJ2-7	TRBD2	CASTYGGGDEQYF	TGTGCCAGCACCTACGGGGGGGGGGACGAGCAGTACTTC
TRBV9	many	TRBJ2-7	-	CASSVRPDRTYEQYF	TGTGCCAGCAGCGTCCGACCCGACAGGACCTACGAGCAGTACTTC
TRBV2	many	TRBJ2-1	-	CASSEADEQFF	TGTGCCAGCAGTGAAGCTGATGAGCAGTTCTTC
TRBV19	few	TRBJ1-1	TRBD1	CASSIPGQGRAFF	TGTGCCAGTAGTATACCGGGACAGGGTAGGGCTTTCTTT
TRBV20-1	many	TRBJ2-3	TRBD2	CSARGYEAGVTDTQYF	TGCAGTGCTAGAGGATATGAAGCGGGAGTGACAGATACGCAGTATTTT
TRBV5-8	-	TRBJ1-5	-	CASSTGRYSNQPQHF	TGTGCCAGCAGCACAGGGAGATATAGCAATCAGCCCCAGCATTTT
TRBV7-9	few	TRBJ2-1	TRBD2	CASSLVAGVLNEQFF	TGTGCCAGCAGCTTAGTTGCGGGAGTGTTAAATGAGCAGTTCTTC
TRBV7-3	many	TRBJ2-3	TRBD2	CASSLGGVQDTQYF	TGTGCCAGCAGCTTAGGGGGGGTCCAAGATACGCAGTATTTT
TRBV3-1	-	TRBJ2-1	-	CASSQEFSSSYNEQFF	TGTGCCAGCAGCCAAGAATTTTCGAGCTCCTACAATGAGCAGTTCTTC
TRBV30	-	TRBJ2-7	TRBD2	CAWRGTSSYGEQYF	TGTGCCTGGAGAGGGACTAGTTCATACGGCGAGCAGTACTTC
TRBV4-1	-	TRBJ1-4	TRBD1	CASSQDYRQGREKLFF	TGCGCCAGCAGCCAAGATTACCGACAGGGGAGGGAAAAACTGTTTTTT
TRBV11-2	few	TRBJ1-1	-	CASRSPMNTEAFF	TGTGCCAGTCGCTCGCCTATGAACACTGAAGCTTTCTTT
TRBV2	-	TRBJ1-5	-	CASSEGRWQPQHF	TGTGCCAGCAGTGAAGGCAGGTGGCAGCCCCAGCATTTT
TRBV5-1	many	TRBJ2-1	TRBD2	CASSHETSGLESEQFF	TGCGCCAGCAGCCACGAGACTAGCGGCCTAGAGAGTGAGCAGTTCTTC
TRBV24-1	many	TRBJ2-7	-	CATSQDATYEQYF	TGTGCCACCTCTCAGGACGCTACCTACGAGCAGTACTTC
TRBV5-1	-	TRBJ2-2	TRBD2	CASSLELAGAGELFF	TGCGCCAGCAGCTTAGAACTAGCGGGAGCCGGGGAGCTGTTTTTT
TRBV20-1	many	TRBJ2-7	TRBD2	CSAGLAGFFDEQYF	TGCAGTGCCGGACTAGCGGGCTTCTTCGACGAGCAGTACTTC
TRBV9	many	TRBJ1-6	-	CASSVAGGLGSPLHF	TGTGCCAGCAGCGTAGCGGGGGGGTTAGGCTCACCCCTCCACTTT
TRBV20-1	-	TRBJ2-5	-	CSASGRETQYF	TGCAGTGCTAGCGGGCGAGAGACCCAGTACTTC
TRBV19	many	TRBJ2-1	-	CASSMRDFGGGGGEQFF	TGTGCCAGTAGTATGAGGGATTTTGGGGGAGGGGGGGGTGAGCAGTTCTTC
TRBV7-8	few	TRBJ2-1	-	CASSLEPDSNEQFF	TGTGCCAGCAGCTTAGAGCCGGACAGCAATGAGCAGTTCTTC
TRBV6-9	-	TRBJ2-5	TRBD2	CASSYGGSGRAPETQYF	TGTGCCAGCAGTTACGGAGGCAGCGGGAGGGCCCCGGAGACCCAGTACTTC
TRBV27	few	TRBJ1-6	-	CASSFLNEGRSYNSPLHF	TGTGCCAGCAGTTTTTTAAATGAGGGGAGGTCCTATAATTCACCCCTCCACTTT
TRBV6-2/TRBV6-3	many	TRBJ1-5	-	CASSYYPARQPQHF	TGTGCCAGCAGTTACTATCCGGCCCGCCAGCCCCAGCATTTT
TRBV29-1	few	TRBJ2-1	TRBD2	CSFFSGRANEQFF	TGCAGCTTCTTTAGCGGGAGGGCCAATGAGCAGTTCTTC
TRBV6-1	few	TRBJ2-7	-	CASSTYSGRKPYEQYF	TGTGCCAGCAGTACCTACAGCGGGCGGAAACCCTACGAGCAGTACTTC
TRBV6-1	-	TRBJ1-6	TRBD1	CASSGQGGGYNSPLHF	TGTGCCAGCAGTGGACAGGGTGGAGGCTATAATTCACCCCTCCACTTT
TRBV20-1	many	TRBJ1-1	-	CSTLSGDTEAFF	TGCAGTACCCTCTCCGGGGACACTGAAGCTTTCTTT
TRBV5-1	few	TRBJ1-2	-	CASSLDSGARVYGYTF	TGCGCCAGCAGCTTGGATTCAGGGGCCCGGGTCTATGGCTACACCTTC
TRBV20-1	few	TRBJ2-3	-	CSAQVPDTQYF	TGCAGTGCTCAAGTCCCAGATACGCAGTATTTT
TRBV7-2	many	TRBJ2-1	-	CASSPVALGNEQFF	TGTGCCAGCAGCCCTGTAGCCCTCGGGAATGAGCAGTTCTTC
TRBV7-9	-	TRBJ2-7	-	CSSSFGSGYGVFYEQYF	TGTTCCAGCAGCTTCGGGTCGGGCTATGGGGTATTCTACGAGCAGTACTTC
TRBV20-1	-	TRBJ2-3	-	CSATITDTQYF	TGCAGTGCCACTATCACAGATACGCAGTATTTT